This T cell receptor beta chain stems from a study of blood T cell repertoires in COVID-19. About the study: Samples came from the United States, Italy and Spain, spanning acute and convalescent COVID-19. Sample material is recorded as cDNA or gDNA derived from T cells, B-cell-depleted T cells, or PBMCs.

The germline CDR1 and CDR2 sequences are SGHTA and FQGTGA. This CDR3 is built from 15 residues. V lost 4 bases to trimming and J lost 5 bases, with 15 bases between them. Assay: immunoSEQ multiplex PCR; the TCRdb copy retains only in-frame clones and omits some. The sample yields around 68,000 clones, around 86% seen once. The sequence was collected from a man aged 50 to 59 with active COVID-19. The genes are TRBV7-3 and TRBJ2-1, with D possibly matching TRBD1 (6 bases). Sequenced sample: peripheral blood. The CDR3 protein is CASSSQGTSNNEQFF. CDR3 nucleotide sequence: TGTGCCAGCAGCTCCCAGGGGACAAGTAACAATGAGCAGTTCTTC.